This T cell receptor (beta chain) came from a study of shared clonotypes between healthy human individuals. Study-wide points: It was only blood that was sampled, and tissue repertoires likely differ.

Points on this clone: What it binds is not known.

Recent vaccinations or acute infections were absent in the healthy HIV-negative adult donors. The unsorted samples took roughly 100 million PBMCs to get genomic DNA. Across several immunoSEQ plates, the genomic DNA of each subset was split evenly. The repertoire was sequenced with immunoSEQ multiplex PCR; TCRdb's copy has only in-frame clones and lacks some. The sample consists of roughly 500,000 clones, around 75% of them appearing once. Sequencing used PBMCs. The receptor comes from a woman aged 40-49 years in good health. Some clones in this sample may be carry-over from other donors' samples.

CDR3 nucleotide sequence: TGTGCCAGCAGCTTAGACCAGGGCCTCGCGCAGTTCTTC. This gives the protein CASSLDQGLAQFF. V gene TRBV7-2 combines with J gene TRBJ2-1, with TRBD1 as a possible D gene (5 bases). CDR3 length: 13 residues. CDR1 is SGHTA, CDR2 FQGNSA, per germline. V lost 1 base and J 12 bases, leaving 13 bases between the germline ends.